What follows is one T cell receptor (beta chain) and its context. Its specificity is not known. The data derive from a study of T cell responses to AZD1222 COVID-19 vaccine. Findings of the study overall: The donors showed a predominance of white British ancestry and of females, with possible underestimation of clonal diversity. Across spike, vaccine-associated CD4 TCRs were found, dominant at 160-218 and 743-854. Just a handful of people given AZD1222 tested seropositive at baseline. No repertoire was sampled before or during the peak T cell response, only after it.

Per germline, CDR1 SGHTA and CDR2 FQGNSA. The CDR3 is 16 amino acids. Deletions cut 3 bases from V and 1 base from J, with 15 bases between. Sequenced by immunoSEQ multiplex PCR; TCRdb stores in-frame clones only, minus some. Found here are 200,000 or so clones, around 90% of them singletons; the top ten hold about 6%. The sequenced sample was peripheral blood, obtained on day 0 of AZD1222 vaccination. This TCR derives from an adult in good health. The genes are TRBV7-2 and TRBJ1-2; D is undetermined. CDR3 sequence reads: CASSLVAGRGNYGYTF. The CDR3 DNA follows: TGTGCCAGCAGCTTGGTTGCCGGACGGGGTAACTATGGCTACACCTTC.